This T cell receptor (beta chain) derives from a study of long-term antiretroviral therapy in people with HIV (dated by TCRdb to about 2022). At the level of the whole study: The earliest samples were collected approximately a decade before the 2015 WHO recommendation for immediate ART, a period when ART was typically delayed until CD4 counts fell. This retrospective serial study examined whether starting ART and sustained HIV suppression were associated with changes in the composition and diversity of the TRB repertoire in peripheral blood. A total of roughly 180 cryopreserved PBMC samples were contributed to the cohort by 30 adults with confirmed HIV infection, with samples collected serially over a mean of approximately six years (range 1-12). Of the 30 participants with HIV, approximately 11 were female. No cross-contamination during QIAcube processing turned up in test extractions that ran a monoclonal T-cell line alongside 33 polyclonal samples. The paper as a whole reports these results and caveats: Because pre-ART samples had limited cell numbers, profiling was done on unsorted PBMC rather than on sorted CD4+ and CD8+ T cells. Starting ART was linked to a significant rise in TRB diversity, yet even with long-term ART the diversity remained significantly lower than in transplant donor controls. The samples were dated from about 2004 to 2017, and the ART regimens that were used may be less effective than current ART regimens. No data were available on ART adherence, viral resistance or therapy changes, limiting inferences about post-ART repertoire changes. Expanded TRB clones identified before ART initiation dominated the repertoire across all time points, though the dominance fluctuated and decreased in many PLHIV after ART. Since PBMC availability was limited, sequencing covered only the TCR beta chain, with no alpha chain pairing. HIV repertoires had narrower CDR3 length ranges than controls, and the network structure suggested an antigen-experienced repertoire that shifted only slightly toward naive after ART.

CDR1 is given as PRHDT and CDR2 as FYEKMQ, both from the germline V gene (reference sequence). The CDR3 sequence holds 14 residues, the cysteine and phenylalanine included. CDR3 DNA only is kept here, 42 bases in frame from base 1. Trimming takes 3 bases off V and 1 base off J; junction bases not matched to a gene: 2. As concerns this clone: Its antigen remains unidentified. There are no base qualities to consult, and no much larger clone falls within one base.

Participants were included only if at least one PBMC sample before ART initiation and at least two post-ART samples were available. Treatment was received in the United States of America by all participants with HIV. Before DNA extraction, cryopreserved samples of 1-10 million PBMC were thawed and then washed. At the time of the earliest PBMC sample, participants with HIV were aged between roughly 20 and 55 years. PBMC samples from each participant spanned 1-4 timepoints before ART initiation and 2-8 timepoints after ART initiation, with a median of 7 samples. For every participant, serial HIV viral load, CD4+ T-cell count, ART history and demographic data were obtained. Genomic DNA was extracted from unsorted PBMC with a Qiagen kit on a QIAcube, processed in batches of 12 samples. The immunoSEQ hsTCRB v3.0 assay was used at survey level resolution to sequence the TRB variable region. The target sequencing depth for TRB was about 40,000-55,000 T-cell genomes per sample. An Illumina MiSeq with a v3 150-cycle kit was used to sequence the pooled TRB libraries. Processing in the source paper ran as follows. Repertoire analysis ran in R within a reproducible Nextflow workflow covering QC, data transformation and analysis. LymphoSeq2, an R package for exploring AIRR-Seq data, was used to implement the custom analyses. Several samples yielding fewer than 5000 total TRB sequences were excluded, leaving over 150 analyzed HIV repertoires. Of the 188 retained HIV repertoires, almost 60 were collected before and 120 to 130 after ART initiation. Each repertoire was downsampled to 5000 TRB nucleotide sequences, and summary statistics were averaged across 100 downsampling iterations. TRB sequences were retained for analysis only if CDR3 regions of at least seven amino acids were present. Diversity was assessed using a clonality score derived from Shannon entropy and using the Gini coefficient. In the repertoire networks, any two of the top 5000 CDR3 amino acid sequences were connected whenever the two sequences differed by an edit distance of one. GLIPH2 predicted antigen specificity groups and MHC restriction for TRB CDR3 amino acid sequences. To flag known CMV, EBV, HIV or tissue antigen associations, CDR3 amino acid sequences were matched against VDJdb and McPAS-TCR. Pre-ART, post-ART and control groups were compared with Wilcoxon signed-rank tests and Holm-Bonferroni correction. In its TCRdb copy, this immuneACCESS table keeps in-frame sequences only and misses some clones. Where compared with another copy, unresolved V genes explain less than half of these, and the others have no known cause. The V and J calls and clone size are taken from that table; D and trimming were inferred from the DNA. The sample table records around 21,000 clones; around nine tenths of these occur just once. Clones ranked in the top ten supply roughly 10% of the sample.

This sequence was found in a woman in her 30s with HIV. Sequences were derived from unsorted PBMCs, sampled 4.4 years before starting antiretroviral therapy. The sequence joins TRBV13 to TRBJ1-1, with 7 bases aligning to TRBD1. The DNA sequence is as follows: TGTGCCAGCAGCTTCGGGACAGCGAACACTGAAGCTTTCTTT. This sequence encodes CASSFGTANTEAFF.